The 25 T cell receptor beta chains presented below share a single source sample, sequenced in a study of blood T cell repertoires in COVID-19. Produced via immunoSEQ multiplex PCR; TCRdb's table is partial and in-frame only. In the table there are roughly 300,000 clones, about 85% of which are singletons. Sequencing was performed on PBMCs or T cells enriched from blood (not recorded which). The receptors were gathered from a woman in her forties or fifties who had recovered from COVID-19.

V is TRBV7-9 and J is TRBJ2-2, with 8 bases aligning to TRBD2. Germline V CDR1 and CDR2: SEHNR, FQNEAQ (reference sequence). The CDR3 totals 17 residues. The J segment lost 3 bases and the V segment lost 4 bases, leaving 10 bases of the junction unmatched. The CDR3 protein is CASSWGLGREDTGELFF. The CDR3 bases are TGTGCCAGCAGCTGGGGCCTGGGGCGGGAGGACACCGGGGAGCTGTTTTTT.

This clone was seen many times. The chain employs TRBV10-2 and TRBJ1-1, with 11 bases lining up with TRBD1. V dropped 2 bases and J dropped 7; count of bases not matched to a gene: 9. This CDR3 has 16 residues. From germline, CDR1 is WSHSY and CDR2 SAAADI. The CDR3 DNA sequence: TGCGCCAGCAGTGAGGGCCGGGACAGGGGGTTCGGTGAAGCTTTCTTT. Translated: CASSEGRDRGFGEAFF.

This chain uses TRBV4-1 with TRBJ1-4; D is unclear. The CDR3 covers 13 residues. Trimming left V 3 bases short and J 8 bases short, with 10 bases between. Germline CDR1 and CDR2: MGHRA and YSYEKL. The CDR3, as DNA: TGCGCCAGCAGCCACCCCGAGGCGGAAAAACTGTTTTTT. Translated: CASSHPEAEKLFF.

The chain uses TRBV12-3 or TRBV12-4 and TRBJ2-2; D not resolved. The CDR3 length is 13 residues. V lost 3 bases and J 1 base, leaving 3 bases between the germline ends. The CDR3 DNA reads as TGTGCCAGCAGTTTGCGGAACACCGGGGAGCTGTTTTTT. This translates into CASSLRNTGELFF.

The rearrangement uses TRBV7-8 and TRBJ1-5, with unresolved D. This CDR3 spans 15 amino acids. Per germline, CDR1 SGHVS and CDR2 FQNEAQ. The V gene lost 0 bases and the J gene lost 0 bases, with 6 bases spanning the gap. The DNA of the CDR3 is TGTGCCAGCAGCTTAGCCTCGTATAGCAATCAGCCCCAGCATTTT. Translation: CASSLASYSNQPQHF.

The genes are TRBV30 and TRBJ1-2, with 10 positions matching TRBD1. The CDR3 runs to 12 residues. After removal of 5 bases from V and 12 bases from J, the junction contained 9 bases not matched to a gene. Germline V CDR1 and CDR2: GTSNPN, SVGIG (reference sequence). CDR3 sequence: CAWDTGTGANTF. CDR3 sequence (DNA): TGTGCCTGGGACACCGGGACAGGGGCCAACACCTTC.

The chain has TRBV7-6 and TRBJ2-2, with a weak D call TRBD2 (6 bases). Germline CDR1 SGHVS, CDR2 FNYEAQ. The ends were cut back, 2 bases at V and 1 base at J, with 11 bases in the middle. CDR3 length: 16 amino acids. The CDR3 nucleotides are TGTGCCAGCAGCTTAAGTAGAGCGGGGAACACCGGGGAGCTGTTTTTT. It translates to CASSLSRAGNTGELFF.

J is TRBJ2-3 and V is TRBV3-1 (or the pseudogene TRBV3-2), with 9 bases identical to TRBD2. Germline values: CDR1 LGHDT, CDR2 YNNKEL (reference sequence). Trimming took 5 bases from V and 9 from J; bases not matched to a gene: 6. The CDR3 runs to 13 residues. The CDR3 region is CASSSLAGSTQYF. The CDR3 DNA sequence: TGTGCCAGCAGCTCCCTAGCGGGAAGCACGCAGTATTTT.

The CDR3 DNA sequence: TGTGCCAGCAGTGATCGCCGGGGGGCGGCTGAAAAACTGTTTTTT. This translates into CASSDRRGAAEKLFF. The chain joins TRBV6-1 to TRBJ1-4; D may be TRBD1 (6 bases). This CDR3 region has 15 residues. Looked up from germline, CDR1 is MNHNS and CDR2 is SASEGT. V lost 3 bases and J 7 bases, leaving 15 bases between the germline ends.

The V and J genes are TRBV18 and TRBJ1-4; 9 nucleotides agree with TRBD1. Germline CDR1 KGHSH, CDR2 LQKENI. The CDR3 consists of 17 residues. V lost 2 bases and J lost 5; bases outside the gene matches: 9. CDR3 region: CASSPSAGTGLNEKLFF. The CDR3 coding sequence is TGTGCCAGCTCACCATCTGCCGGGACAGGGCTGAATGAAAAACTGTTTTTT.

The gene calls are TRBV2 and TRBJ1-2; D perhaps matches TRBD1 (6 bases). The CDR3 has 15 amino acids. V was pared by 7 bases and J by 2 bases, with 17 bases between. The germline V gene has CDR1 SNHLY and CDR2 FYNNEI. CDR3 coding DNA: TGTGCCAGCATGGGAACCGGGACAAACAACTATGGCTACACCTTC. Its protein is CASMGTGTNNYGYTF.

The J gene is TRBJ1-1, the V gene TRBV6-2 or TRBV6-3; 10 nucleotides line up with TRBD1. The J segment lost 5 bases and the V segment lost 5 bases, leaving 8 bases of the junction unmatched. This CDR3 spans 15 amino acids. Germline CDR1 is MNHEY and CDR2 is SVGEGT. Written as DNA, the CDR3 is TGTGCCAGCAGTCGACAGGGGGCAGGTTGGACTGAAGCTTTCTTT. Translation gives CASSRQGAGWTEAFF.

The CDR3 loop is CSVEDLIAGREKLFF. The CDR3 coding sequence is TGCAGCGTTGAAGATTTGATCGCAGGGCGGGAAAAACTGTTTTTT. The chain recombines TRBV29-1 with TRBJ1-4, with D possibly TRBD1 on 5 matching bases. CDR3 size: 15 residues. Trimming shortened V by 0 bases and J by 8 bases, and 16 bases separated the two germline ends. Germline CDR1 reads SQVTM; CDR2 reads ANQGSEA.

The CDR3 region is CALGTEAILGYTF. The CDR3 DNA sequence: TGTGCCTTGGGTACCGAGGCTATACTAGGCTACACCTTC. This rearrangement joins TRBV30 to TRBJ1-2; no definite D call. CDR3 size: 13 residues. Germline CDR1 and CDR2: GTSNPN and SVGIG (reference sequence). V lost 7 bases and J lost 8, with 20 bases in between.

The chain joins TRBV7-9 to TRBJ1-1, with 8 bases aligning to TRBD1. V dropped 3 bases and J dropped 1; count of bases not matched to a gene: 7. The CDR3 length is 16 residues. Per the germline V gene, CDR1 is SEHNR and CDR2 is FQNEAQ (reference sequence). The CDR3 spells CASSFTGTGRNTEAFF. The CDR3 bases are TGTGCCAGCAGCTTCACCGGGACAGGAAGGAACACTGAAGCTTTCTTT.

This clone was seen just once. The chain couples TRBV5-1 to TRBJ2-3; 8 bases map to TRBD2. This CDR3 has 15 amino acids. V was clipped by 0 bases and J by 1 base; unmatched bases: 1. Germline-derived CDR1 and CDR2 are SGHRS and YFSETQ. Written as DNA, the CDR3 is TGCGCCAGCAGCTTGGGTAGCGGGGGCACAGATACGCAGTATTTT. The encoded protein is CASSLGSGGTDTQYF. Using reference TRBV5-1 and TRBJ2-3 for the parts outside the CDR3, the full variable domain is KAGVTQTPRYLIKTRGQQVTLSCSPISGHRSVSWYQQTPGQGLQFLFEYFSETQRNKGNFPGRFSGRQFSNSRSEMNVSTLELGDSALYLCASSLGSGGTDTQYFGPGTRLTVL.

This clone was seen more than once but under ten times. The chain employs TRBV5-1 and TRBJ2-5, with 8 bases that match TRBD1. Germline CDR1 SGHRS, CDR2 YFSETQ. This CDR3 spans 15 amino acids. The V segment lost 5 bases and the J segment 1 base; nucleotides outside the gene matches: 7. The CDR3 reads CASRETGASQETQYF. DNA of the CDR3: TGCGCCAGCAGAGAGACAGGGGCCTCCCAAGAGACCCAGTACTTC. Complete variable domain (other parts from reference TRBV5-1 and TRBJ2-5): KAGVTQTPRYLIKTRGQQVTLSCSPISGHRSVSWYQQTPGQGLQFLFEYFSETQRNKGNFPGRFSGRQFSNSRSEMNVSTLELGDSALYLCASRETGASQETQYFGPGTRLLVL.

The chain employs TRBV6-5 and TRBJ2-2; D may be TRBD2 (6 bases). CDR1 is MNHEY, CDR2 SVGAGI, per germline. This CDR3 is built from 16 residues. The V end was cut by 4 bases, the J end by 1 base, with 13 bases between. In nucleotides, the CDR3 is TGTGCCAGCAGTTCCCCCGGGACTTTGAACACCGGGGAGCTGTTTTTT. Its translation is CASSSPGTLNTGELFF.

The chain is built from TRBV27 and TRBJ2-7; 8 bases agree with TRBD2. Germline loops: CDR1 MNHEY, CDR2 SMNVEV (reference sequence). Germline trimming cut 3 bases from V and 3 bases from J; bases unmatched to any gene: 16. This CDR3 region has 18 residues. DNA of the CDR3: TGTGCCAGCAGTTTGCGGTTTACCCCGGGGGGGAGACACTACGAGCAGTACTTC. This sequence encodes CASSLRFTPGGRHYEQYF.

The chain recombines TRBV10-2 with TRBJ2-4, with TRBD2 as a possible D gene (6 bases). Germline V gene lookup returns CDR1 WSHSY and CDR2 SAAADI. The CDR3 spans 14 residues. V was clipped by 3 bases and J by 8 bases, with 14 bases between them. CDR3 DNA sequence: TGCGCCAGCAGTGACGGGGGTCTGGGAGACATTCAGTACTTC. Amino acids: CASSDGGLGDIQYF.

V gene TRBV30 combines with J gene TRBJ2-7, with TRBD2 identical over 7 bases. The ends lost 0 bases at V and 0 bases at J; junction bases unmatched: 8. The CDR3 consists of 16 residues. Germline V gives CDR1 GTSNPN, CDR2 SVGIG (reference sequence). The CDR3 sequence: CAWSVQRGGHSYEQYF. DNA of the CDR3: TGTGCCTGGAGTGTACAGCGGGGCGGTCACTCCTACGAGCAGTACTTC.

Here the CDR3 reads CASSQDQGTNTEAFF. In DNA, the CDR3 is TGCGCCAGCAGCCAAGATCAGGGGACGAACACTGAAGCTTTCTTT. The chain combines TRBV4-3 with TRBJ1-1, with TRBD1 as a possible D gene (6 bases). Trimming left V 0 bases short and J 1 base short, with 9 bases between. In germline, CDR1 is LGHNA, CDR2 YSLEER. The CDR3 extends over 15 amino acids.

The chain uses TRBV19 and TRBJ2-2; TRBD2 matches at 12 bases. From germline, CDR1 is LNHDA and CDR2 SQIVND (reference sequence). Germline trimming cut 6 bases from V and 5 bases from J; bases unmatched to any gene: 7. The CDR3 extends over 16 amino acids. The CDR3 sequence: CASRRGLAGVTGELFF. Here the CDR3 DNA reads TGTGCCAGTAGGAGGGGACTAGCGGGCGTTACCGGGGAGCTGTTTTTT.

The chain uses TRBV5-5 and TRBJ1-5, with a weak D call TRBD1 (6 bases). Germline V gene data show CDR1 as SGHKS and CDR2 as YYEKEE (reference sequence). The CDR3 loop spans 14 amino acids. Trimming took 3 bases from V and 3 from J, leaving 10 bases between them. The CDR3 sequence is CASSYRTDNQPQHF. DNA of the CDR3: TGTGCCAGCAGCTACCGGACAGACAATCAGCCCCAGCATTTT.

This chain links TRBV11-3 with TRBJ1-3, with D perhaps TRBD1 (6 bases). Germline values: CDR1 SGHNT, CDR2 YENEEA. The CDR3 totals 15 residues. Trimming pared 5 bases from V and 1 base from J, leaving 12 bases between. The CDR3 region has the DNA TGTGCCAGCAGCCCCGGGACAAGATCTGGAAACACCATATATTTT. Protein sequence: CASSPGTRSGNTIYF. Using reference TRBV11-3 and TRBJ1-3 for the parts outside the CDR3, the full variable domain is EAGVVQSPRYKIIEKKQPVAFWCNPISGHNTLYWYLQNLGQGPELLIRYENEEAVDDSQLPKDRFSAERLKGVDSTLKIQPAELGDSAVYLCASSPGTRSGNTIYFGEGSWLTVV.